This entry is about one T cell receptor (beta chain). The CDR3 is 16 amino acids. V gave up 0 bases and J gave up 4 bases; unmatched junction bases: 6. The germline gives CDR1 SGHRS, CDR2 YFSETQ. This sample was taken from a study of blood T cell repertoires in COVID-19. Looking at the study overall: Donors in the United States, Italy and Spain gave samples during acute or convalescent COVID-19. Sample material is recorded as cDNA or gDNA derived from T cells, B-cell-depleted T cells, or PBMCs.

Sequencing was performed with immunoSEQ multiplex PCR; in TCRdb, only in-frame clones are kept and a portion is missing. Of about 170,000 clones detected, about 85% appear once; the ten largest clones hold about 3%. Sequencing was carried out using peripheral blood. The sequence came from a human donor with acute or convalescent COVID-19. The donor label of this sample is uncertain. This rearrangement joins TRBV5-1 to TRBJ2-1, with TRBD1 matching 8 bases. The CDR3 DNA sequence: TGCGCCAGCAGCTTGGGTCAGGGGGCCGCATACAATGAGCAGTTCTTC. Translating it yields CASSLGQGAAYNEQFF.